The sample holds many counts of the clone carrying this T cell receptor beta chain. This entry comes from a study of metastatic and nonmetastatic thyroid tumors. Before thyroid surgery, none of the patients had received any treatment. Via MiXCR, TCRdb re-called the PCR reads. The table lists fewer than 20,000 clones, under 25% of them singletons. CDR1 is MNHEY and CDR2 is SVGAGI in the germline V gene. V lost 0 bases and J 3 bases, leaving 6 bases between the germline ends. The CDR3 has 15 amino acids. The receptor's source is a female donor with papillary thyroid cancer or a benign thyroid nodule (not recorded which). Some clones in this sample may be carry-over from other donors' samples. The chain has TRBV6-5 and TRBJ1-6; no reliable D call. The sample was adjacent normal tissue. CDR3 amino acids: CASSYSSGYNSPLHF. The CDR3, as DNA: TGTGCCAGCAGTTACTCGTCAGGCTATAATTCACCCCTCCACTTT.